This TCR beta chain appears in the sequencing data of a study of blood T cell repertoires in COVID-19. Germline V CDR1 and CDR2: LNHDA, SQIVND (reference sequence). V was clipped by 2 bases and J by 5 bases, with 14 bases between them. This CDR3 region has 15 residues. As handled by the study authors: The authors estimated nucleated cell counts from reference gene primer amplification. Only in-frame clones appear in the TCRdb table, and some are missing; sequencing was by immunoSEQ multiplex PCR. That table furnishes V, J and clone size, whereas the DNA furnished D and trimming. The sample lists approximately 250,000 clones; approximately 89% were seen once.

The genes are TRBV19 and TRBJ2-3; tentative D call: TRBD2 (6 bases). The specimen sequenced was PBMCs or T cells enriched from blood (not recorded which). This sequence originates from a woman aged 40-49 years with acute COVID-19. Here the CDR3 DNA reads TGTGCCAGTAGTATAAGGGTCCCGGGGGAAGATACGCAGTATTTT. The encoded protein is CASSIRVPGEDTQYF.